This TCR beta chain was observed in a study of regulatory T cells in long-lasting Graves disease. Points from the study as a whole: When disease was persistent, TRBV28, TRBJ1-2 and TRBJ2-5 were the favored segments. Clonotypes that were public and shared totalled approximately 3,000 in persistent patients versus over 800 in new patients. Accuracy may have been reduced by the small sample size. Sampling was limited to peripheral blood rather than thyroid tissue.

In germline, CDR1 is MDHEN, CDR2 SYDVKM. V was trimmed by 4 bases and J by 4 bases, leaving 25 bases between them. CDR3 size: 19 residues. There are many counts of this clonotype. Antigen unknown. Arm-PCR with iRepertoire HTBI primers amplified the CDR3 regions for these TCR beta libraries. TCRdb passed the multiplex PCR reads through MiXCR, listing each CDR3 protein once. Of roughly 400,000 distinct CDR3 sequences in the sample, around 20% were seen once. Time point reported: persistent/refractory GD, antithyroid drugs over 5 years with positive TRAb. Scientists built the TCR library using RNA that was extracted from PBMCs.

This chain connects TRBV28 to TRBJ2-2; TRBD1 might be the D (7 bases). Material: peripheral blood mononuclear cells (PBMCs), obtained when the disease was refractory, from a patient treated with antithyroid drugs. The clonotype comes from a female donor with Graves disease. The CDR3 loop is CASSSHIRGAITPTGELFF. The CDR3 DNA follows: TGTGCCAGCAGTTCTCATATCAGGGGGGCCATAACTCCCACCGGGGAGCTGTTTTTT.